The present T cell receptor (beta chain) was sequenced within a study of blood T cell repertoires in COVID-19. Participant reports of clinical history set cohort assignment. What the recovered Cohort 3 donors had was two negative PCRs, clearance, or symptom resolution. Per the authors' pipeline: Reference gene primer amplification gave estimated nucleated cell counts. The assay was immunoSEQ multiplex PCR, and TCRdb's table has in-frame clones only and misses some. The DNA was the basis for D and trimming; V, J and clone size are from that table. The sample contains about 160,000 clones, 88% of which appear only once. This receptor was identified in a woman in her fifties or sixties who had recovered from COVID-19. Material for sequencing was PBMCs or T cells enriched from blood (not recorded which).

The DNA of the CDR3 is TGTGCCAGCAGCTTGGAACTAGCGGGGTATAACGAGCAGTACTTC. This sequence encodes CASSLELAGYNEQYF. This chain joins TRBV5-4 and TRBJ2-7; 10 bases align to TRBD2. The CDR3 contains 15 residues. After removal of 0 bases from V and 5 bases from J, the junction contained 5 bases not matched to a gene. CDR1 and CDR2 from the germline V gene are SGHNT and YYREEE (reference sequence).